This T cell receptor beta chain comes out of a study of blood T cell repertoires in COVID-19 (dated by TCRdb to 2020 to 2022). In the study overall: The collaborator samples originated in the United States, Italy and Spain and spanned the acute and convalescent phases of COVID-19. The prospective study material was composed of cDNA or gDNA derived from T cells, B-cell-depleted T cells, or PBMCs. Deeply sampled blood TCRbeta repertoires from subjects exposed to, actively infected with, or recovered from COVID-19 were included in the dataset. The repertoires were released in a freely available public database meant as a resource for research on the immune response to SARS-CoV-2. The samples were drawn from two sources: the first 160 participants of the ongoing ImmuneRACE study, and approximately 1,300 subjects contributed by 6 global collaborators. Sample metadata almost always included a de-identified subject ID, COVID-19 status, age in years and sex. Where available, HLA class I and class II types were obtained from metadata supplied by the sample provider rather than from assay-based typing.

On the study overall, not on this receptor specifically: The amount of clinical and demographic metadata varied by source and participant and was provided uncurated.

The collaborating institutions used their own protocols to collect whole blood in K2EDTA tubes. For TCRbeta analysis, collaborator samples were shipped as frozen whole blood, as isolated PBMCs, or as DNA extracted from either sample type. Notes on this clone: The specificity of this receptor is unknown. The input lacks base qualities; no much larger clone sits a single base away.

Germline trimming amounts to 2 bases on V and 3 bases on J, with 6 as the count of junction bases outside the gene matches. From the cysteine up to the phenylalanine, the CDR3 has a length of 15 residues. The retained sequence is limited to the CDR3, 45 bases, with the frame set at the first base. CDR1 ENHRY and CDR2 SYGVKD are derived from the germline V gene. TCRbeta CDR3 regions were amplified from genomic DNA using the immunoSEQ Assay, a bias-controlled multiplex PCR. The authors' analysis ran thus. Within the assay, amplification of reference gene primers was used to estimate how many nucleated cells each sample contained. Sequence reads were collapsed and filtered to measure the absolute abundance of every unique TCRbeta CDR3 rearrangement. For each sample, productive Simpson clonality was calculated as the square root of Simpson's diversity index across productive rearrangements. The immuneACCESS repertoire file appears here via TCRdb, limited to in-frame rearrangements. These files lack a portion of the clones; in checked studies, under half of the deficit traces to unresolved V genes, and the cause of the others is not known. V, J and clone size reflect that table, while D and trimming were determined from the DNA. The sample table contains some 66,000 clones; only one count was recorded for about 89% of them. 7.3% of the sample comes from the top ten.

Recombination joined TRBV10-3 with TRBJ2-7; 8 bases in the middle match TRBD2. The TCR was taken from a human donor in a cohort sampled during active COVID-19. Material for sequencing was peripheral blood. In nucleotides, the sequence is TGTGCCATCAGTGAGCCCAGCGGGAGCGACTACGAGCAGTACTTC. It specifies CAISEPSGSDYEQYF.